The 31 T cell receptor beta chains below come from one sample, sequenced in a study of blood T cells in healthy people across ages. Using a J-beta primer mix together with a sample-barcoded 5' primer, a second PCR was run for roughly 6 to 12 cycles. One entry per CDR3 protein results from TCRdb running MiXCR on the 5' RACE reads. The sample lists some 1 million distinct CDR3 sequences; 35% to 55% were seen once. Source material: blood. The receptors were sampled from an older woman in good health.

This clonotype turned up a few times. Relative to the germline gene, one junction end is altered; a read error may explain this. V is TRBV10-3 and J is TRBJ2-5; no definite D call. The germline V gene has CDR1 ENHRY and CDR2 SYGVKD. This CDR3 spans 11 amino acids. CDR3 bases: TGTGCCGTCAGTGAGAAGGAGACCCAGTACTTC. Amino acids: CAVSEKETQYF.

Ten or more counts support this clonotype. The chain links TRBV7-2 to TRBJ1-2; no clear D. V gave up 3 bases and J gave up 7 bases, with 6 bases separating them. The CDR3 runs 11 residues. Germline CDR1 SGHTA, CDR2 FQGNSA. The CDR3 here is CASSLGSGYTF. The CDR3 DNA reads TGTGCCAGCAGCTTGGGCAGTGGCTACACCTTC. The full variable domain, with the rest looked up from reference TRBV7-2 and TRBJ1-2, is GAGVSQSPSNKVTEKGKDVELRCDPISGHTALYWYRQSLGQGLEFLIYFQGNSAPDKSGLPSDRFSAERTGGSVSTLTIQRTQQEDSAVYLCASSLGSGYTFGSGTRLTVV.

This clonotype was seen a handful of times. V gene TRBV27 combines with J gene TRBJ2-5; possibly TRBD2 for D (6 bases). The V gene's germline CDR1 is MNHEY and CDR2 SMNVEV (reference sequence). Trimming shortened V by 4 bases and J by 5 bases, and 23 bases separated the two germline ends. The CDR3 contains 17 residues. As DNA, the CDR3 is TGTGCCAGCAGTTCAGGACGGGAGTCATATAATTGGGAGACCCAGTACTTC. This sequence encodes CASSSGRESYNWETQYF.

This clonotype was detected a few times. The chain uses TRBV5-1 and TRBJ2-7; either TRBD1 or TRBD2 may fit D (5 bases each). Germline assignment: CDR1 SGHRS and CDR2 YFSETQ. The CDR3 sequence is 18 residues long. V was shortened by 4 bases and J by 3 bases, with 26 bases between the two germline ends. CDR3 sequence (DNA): TGCGCCAGCAGCGTAAAGGGACGTTTAGGCGACACAATCTACGAGCAGTACTTC. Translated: CASSVKGRLGDTIYEQYF.

The CDR3 protein is CASSLLGFGDAINSPLHF. The CDR3 DNA reads TGTGCCAGCAGTTTATTAGGATTTGGGGACGCGATTAATTCACCCCTCCACTTT. The chain has TRBV27 and TRBJ1-6, with D tentatively TRBD1 (5 bases). CDR3 length: 18 residues. Per germline, CDR1 MNHEY and CDR2 SMNVEV (reference sequence). V lost 1 base and J lost 6, with 19 bases in between.

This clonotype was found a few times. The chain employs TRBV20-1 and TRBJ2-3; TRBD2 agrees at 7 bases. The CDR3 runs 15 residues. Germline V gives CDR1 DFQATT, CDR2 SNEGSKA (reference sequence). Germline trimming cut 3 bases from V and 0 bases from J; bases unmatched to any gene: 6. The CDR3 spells CSASSLAASTDTQYF. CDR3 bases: TGCAGTGCTAGTAGTCTAGCGGCTAGCACAGATACGCAGTATTTT.

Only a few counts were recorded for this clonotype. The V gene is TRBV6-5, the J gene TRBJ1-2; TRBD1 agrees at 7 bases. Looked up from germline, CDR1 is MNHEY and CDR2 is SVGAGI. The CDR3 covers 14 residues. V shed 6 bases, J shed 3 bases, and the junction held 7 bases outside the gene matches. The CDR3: CASRATGLHYGYTF. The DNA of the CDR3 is TGTGCCAGCAGAGCGACAGGGCTTCACTATGGCTACACCTTC.

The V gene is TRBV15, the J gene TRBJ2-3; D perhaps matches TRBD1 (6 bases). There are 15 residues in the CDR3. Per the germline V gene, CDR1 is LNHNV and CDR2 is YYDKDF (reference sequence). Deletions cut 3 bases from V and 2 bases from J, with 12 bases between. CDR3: CATSSGQFPTDTQYF. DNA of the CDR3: TGTGCCACCAGCAGTGGACAGTTCCCCACAGATACGCAGTATTTT.

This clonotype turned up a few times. The DNA of the CDR3 is TGCAGTGCTAGAGATAGCGCGGTAAGACTCGGGGAGCAGTACTTC. The encoded protein is CSARDSAVRLGEQYF. The rearrangement links TRBV20-1 to TRBJ2-7; D might be TRBD2 (5 bases). The CDR3 has 15 residues. CDR1 and CDR2 (germline): DFQATT, SNEGSKA (reference sequence). Trimming left V 0 bases short and J 7 bases short, with 19 bases between.

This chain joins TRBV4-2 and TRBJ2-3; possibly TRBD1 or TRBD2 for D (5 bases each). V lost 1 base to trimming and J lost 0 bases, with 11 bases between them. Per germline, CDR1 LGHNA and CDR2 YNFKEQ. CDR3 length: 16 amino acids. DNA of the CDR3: TGTGCCAGCAGCCAAGTCGGGGACCCGAGCACAGATACGCAGTATTTT. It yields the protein CASSQVGDPSTDTQYF.

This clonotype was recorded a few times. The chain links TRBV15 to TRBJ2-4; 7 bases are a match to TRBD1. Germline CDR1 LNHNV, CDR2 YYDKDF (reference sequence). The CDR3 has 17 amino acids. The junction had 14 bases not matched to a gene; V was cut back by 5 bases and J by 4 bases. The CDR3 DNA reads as TGTGCCACCAGCTCCCCAGCCCCCGGGACAGTTAAAAACATTCAGTACTTC. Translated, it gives CATSSPAPGTVKNIQYF.

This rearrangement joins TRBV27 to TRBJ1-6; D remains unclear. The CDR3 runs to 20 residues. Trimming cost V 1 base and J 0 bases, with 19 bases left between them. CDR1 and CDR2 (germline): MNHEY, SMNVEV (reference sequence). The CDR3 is CASSLFPAGRLSSYNSPLHF. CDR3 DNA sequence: TGTGCCAGCAGTTTATTTCCGGCCGGGCGACTGAGCTCCTATAATTCACCCCTCCACTTT.

As DNA, the CDR3 is TGTGCCAGCAGCTTAGTAGTCCAGACCTACGAGCAGTACTTC. Protein sequence: CASSLVVQTYEQYF. The rearrangement uses TRBV11-2 and TRBJ2-7; D is uncertain. Germline CDR1 SGHAT, CDR2 FQNNGV. The CDR3 length is 14 residues. V lost 1 base and J 2 bases, leaving 9 bases between the germline ends.

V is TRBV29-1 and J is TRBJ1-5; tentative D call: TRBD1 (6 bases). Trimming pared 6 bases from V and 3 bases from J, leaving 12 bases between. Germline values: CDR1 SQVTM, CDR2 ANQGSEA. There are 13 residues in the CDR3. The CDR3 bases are TGCAGCGTCGAGACAGGCAACAATCAGCCCCAGCATTTT. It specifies CSVETGNNQPQHF.

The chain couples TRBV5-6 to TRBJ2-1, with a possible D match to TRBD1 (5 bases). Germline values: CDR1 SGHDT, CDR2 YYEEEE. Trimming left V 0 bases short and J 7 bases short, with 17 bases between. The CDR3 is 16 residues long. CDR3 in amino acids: CASSLVGLRASNEQFF. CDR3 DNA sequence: TGTGCCAGCAGCTTGGTGGGGCTACGGGCATCGAATGAGCAGTTCTTC.

CDR3 residues: CASSLLRGDYEQYF. Written as DNA, the CDR3 is TGTGCCAGCAGCCTCCTCAGGGGGGATTACGAGCAGTACTTC. This chain links TRBV13 with TRBJ2-7; TRBD1 is a possible D gene (7 bases). Germline V gene lookup returns CDR1 PRHDT and CDR2 FYEKMQ (reference sequence). The V and J ends lost 5 bases and 4 bases respectively, with 15 bases between them. The CDR3 totals 14 residues.

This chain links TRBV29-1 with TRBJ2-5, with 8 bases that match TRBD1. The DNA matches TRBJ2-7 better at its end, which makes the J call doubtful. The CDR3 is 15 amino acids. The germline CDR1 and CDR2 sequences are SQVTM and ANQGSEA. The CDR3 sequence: CSVWGPGQAKYEQYF. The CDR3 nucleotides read TGCAGCGTTTGGGGGCCGGGACAGGCGAAATACGAGCAGTACTTC.

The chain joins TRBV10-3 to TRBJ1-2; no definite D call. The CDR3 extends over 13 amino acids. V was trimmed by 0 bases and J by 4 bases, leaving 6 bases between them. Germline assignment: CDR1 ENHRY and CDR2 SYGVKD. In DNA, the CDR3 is TGTGCCATCAGTGAGTCAGGAGTCTATGGCTACACCTTC. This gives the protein CAISESGVYGYTF.

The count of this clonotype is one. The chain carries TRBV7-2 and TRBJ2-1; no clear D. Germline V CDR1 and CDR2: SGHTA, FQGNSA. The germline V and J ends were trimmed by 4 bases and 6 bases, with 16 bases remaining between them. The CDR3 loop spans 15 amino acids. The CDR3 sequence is CASSSALWPPNEQFF. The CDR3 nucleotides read TGTGCCAGCAGCTCAGCGCTGTGGCCCCCCAATGAGCAGTTCTTC.

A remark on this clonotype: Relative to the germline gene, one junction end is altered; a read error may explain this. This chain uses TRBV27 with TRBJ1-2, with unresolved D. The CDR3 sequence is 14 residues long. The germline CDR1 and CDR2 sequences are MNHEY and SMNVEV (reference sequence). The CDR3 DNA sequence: TGTGCCGGCAGTTCCACCAAATCAAACTATGGCTACACCTTC. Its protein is CAGSSTKSNYGYTF.

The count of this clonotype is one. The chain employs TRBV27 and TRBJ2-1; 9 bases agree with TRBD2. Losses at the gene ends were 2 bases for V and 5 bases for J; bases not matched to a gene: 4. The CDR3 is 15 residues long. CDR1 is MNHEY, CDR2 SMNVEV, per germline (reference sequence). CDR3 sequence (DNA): TGTGCCAGCAGTTTAGCGGGAGGGCGCCACAATGAGCAGTTCTTC. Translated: CASSLAGGRHNEQFF.

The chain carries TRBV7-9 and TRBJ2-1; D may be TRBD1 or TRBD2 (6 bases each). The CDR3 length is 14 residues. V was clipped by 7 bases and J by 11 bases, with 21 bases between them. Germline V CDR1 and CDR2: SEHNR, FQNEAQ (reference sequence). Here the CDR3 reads CASTRRGADVQQFF. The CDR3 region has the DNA TGTGCCAGCACCAGAAGGGGGGCGGACGTCCAGCAGTTCTTC.

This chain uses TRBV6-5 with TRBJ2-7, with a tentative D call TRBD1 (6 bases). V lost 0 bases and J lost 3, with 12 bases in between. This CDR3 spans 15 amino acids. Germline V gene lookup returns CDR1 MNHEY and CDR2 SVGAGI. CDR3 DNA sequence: TGTGCCAGCAGTTACTCGACCCAGGGACACTACGAGCAGTACTTC. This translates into CASSYSTQGHYEQYF.

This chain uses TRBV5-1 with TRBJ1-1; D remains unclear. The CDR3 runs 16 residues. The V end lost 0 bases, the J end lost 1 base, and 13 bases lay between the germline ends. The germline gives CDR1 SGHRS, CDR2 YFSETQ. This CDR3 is CASSLAFTAANTEAFF. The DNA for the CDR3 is TGCGCCAGCAGCTTGGCCTTTACGGCAGCGAACACTGAAGCTTTCTTT.

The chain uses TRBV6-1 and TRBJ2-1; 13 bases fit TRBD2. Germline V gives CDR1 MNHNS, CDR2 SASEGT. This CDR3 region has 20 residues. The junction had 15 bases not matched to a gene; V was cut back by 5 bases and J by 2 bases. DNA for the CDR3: TGTGCCAGCAGTCAGAGAAGCGGGACTAGCGGGATTGCGCCCTACAATGAGCAGTTCTTC. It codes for CASSQRSGTSGIAPYNEQFF.

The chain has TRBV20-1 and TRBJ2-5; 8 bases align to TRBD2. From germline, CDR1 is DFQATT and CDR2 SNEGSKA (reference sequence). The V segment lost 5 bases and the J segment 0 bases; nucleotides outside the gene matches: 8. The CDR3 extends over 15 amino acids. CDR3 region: CSAQSGRADQETQYF. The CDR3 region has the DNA TGCAGTGCTCAATCCGGGAGGGCCGACCAAGAGACCCAGTACTTC.

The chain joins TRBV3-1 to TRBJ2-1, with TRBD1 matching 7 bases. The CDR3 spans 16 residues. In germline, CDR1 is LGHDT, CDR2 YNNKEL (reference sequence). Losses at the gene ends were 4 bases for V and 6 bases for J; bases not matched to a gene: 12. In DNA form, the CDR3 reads TGTGCCAGCAGCCCCTCCCCGACAGGGATCCTCAATGAGCAGTTCTTC. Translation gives CASSPSPTGILNEQFF.

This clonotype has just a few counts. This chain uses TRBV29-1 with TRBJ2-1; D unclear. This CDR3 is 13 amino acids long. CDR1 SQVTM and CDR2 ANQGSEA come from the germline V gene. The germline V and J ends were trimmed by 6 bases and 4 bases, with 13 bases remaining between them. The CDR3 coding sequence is TGCAGCGTCTGGGGTGACGTTTACAATGAGCAGTTCTTC. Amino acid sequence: CSVWGDVYNEQFF.

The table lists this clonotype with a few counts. The CDR3 sequence is CASSQIQPQHF. The CDR3 nucleotides read TGTGCCAGCAGCCAAATACAGCCCCAGCATTTT. This chain connects TRBV28 to TRBJ1-5; no definite D call. From germline, CDR1 is MDHEN and CDR2 SYDVKM. The V end was cut by 6 bases, the J end by 7 bases, with 7 bases between. The CDR3 contains 11 residues.

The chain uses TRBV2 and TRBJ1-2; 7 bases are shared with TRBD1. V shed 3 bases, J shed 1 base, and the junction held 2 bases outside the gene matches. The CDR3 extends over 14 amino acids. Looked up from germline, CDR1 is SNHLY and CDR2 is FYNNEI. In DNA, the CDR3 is TGTGCCAGCAGTGAGGACAGGTATAACTATGGCTACACCTTC. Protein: CASSEDRYNYGYTF. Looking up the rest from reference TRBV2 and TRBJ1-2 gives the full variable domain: EPEVTQTPSHQVTQMGQEVILRCVPISNHLYFYWYRQILGQKVEFLVSFYNNEISEKSEIFDDQFSVERPDGSNFTLKIRSTKLEDSAMYFCASSEDRYNYGYTFGSGTRLTVV.

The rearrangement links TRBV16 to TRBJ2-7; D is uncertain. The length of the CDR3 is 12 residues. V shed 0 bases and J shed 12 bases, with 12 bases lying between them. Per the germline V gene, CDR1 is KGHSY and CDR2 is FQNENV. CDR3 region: CASSQSSADLYF. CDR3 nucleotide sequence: TGTGCCAGCAGCCAATCGTCGGCTGATCTGTACTTC.